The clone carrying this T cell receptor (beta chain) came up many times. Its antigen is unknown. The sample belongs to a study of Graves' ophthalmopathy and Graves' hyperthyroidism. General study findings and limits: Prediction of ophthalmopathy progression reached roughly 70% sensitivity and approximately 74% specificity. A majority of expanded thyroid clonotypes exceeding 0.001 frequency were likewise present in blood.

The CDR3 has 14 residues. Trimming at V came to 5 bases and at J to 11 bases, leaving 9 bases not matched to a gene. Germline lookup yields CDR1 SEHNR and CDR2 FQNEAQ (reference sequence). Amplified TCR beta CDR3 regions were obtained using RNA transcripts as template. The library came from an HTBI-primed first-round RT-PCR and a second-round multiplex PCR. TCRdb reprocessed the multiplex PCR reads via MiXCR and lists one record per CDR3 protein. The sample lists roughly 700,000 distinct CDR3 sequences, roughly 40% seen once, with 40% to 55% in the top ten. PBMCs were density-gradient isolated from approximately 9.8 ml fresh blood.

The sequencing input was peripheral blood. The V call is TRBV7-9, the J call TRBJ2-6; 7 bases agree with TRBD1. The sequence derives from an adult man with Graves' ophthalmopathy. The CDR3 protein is CASSDRDRGDVLTF. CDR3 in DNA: TGTGCCAGCAGCGATCGGGACAGAGGAGACGTCCTGACTTTC.